The 10 T cell receptor beta chains below were found in one sample sequenced in a study of T cell responses to AZD1222 COVID-19 vaccine. Sequenced by immunoSEQ multiplex PCR; TCRdb stores in-frame clones only, minus some. The sample lists 100,000 to 150,000 clones, just over 85% occurring once. Sequenced material: peripheral blood, taken on day 0 of MenACWY control vaccination. Receptor source: an adult in good health.

The V and J genes are TRBV30 and TRBJ1-1; no definite D call. CDR1 GTSNPN and CDR2 SVGIG come from the germline V gene (reference sequence). The CDR3 loop spans 13 amino acids. Trimming pared 5 bases from V and 4 bases from J, leaving 14 bases between. The CDR3 here is CAWRRTEITEAFF. The CDR3 DNA reads TGTGCCTGGCGCCGGACGGAAATCACTGAAGCTTTCTTT.

Here the CDR3 DNA reads TGCGCCAGCAGCTTGGTGGGACAGGCATACAATGAGCAGTTCTTC. Its translation is CASSLVGQAYNEQFF. The chain joins TRBV5-1 to TRBJ2-1; 8 nucleotides line up with TRBD1. The ends lost 0 bases at V and 4 bases at J; junction bases unmatched: 3. The CDR3 runs to 15 residues. CDR1 is SGHRS and CDR2 is YFSETQ in the germline V gene.

The chain recombines TRBV5-1 with TRBJ1-1, with D hard to call. The length of the CDR3 is 15 residues. Per the germline V gene, CDR1 is SGHRS and CDR2 is YFSETQ. Trimming left V 1 base short and J 2 bases short, with 12 bases between. CDR3: CASSLNGPANTEAFF. DNA for the CDR3: TGCGCCAGCAGCTTGAACGGCCCCGCCAACACTGAAGCTTTCTTT.

The rearrangement links TRBV15 to TRBJ2-3; 9 nucleotides align to TRBD1. In germline, CDR1 is LNHNV, CDR2 YYDKDF (reference sequence). The V segment lost 1 base and the J segment 2 bases; nucleotides outside the gene matches: 7. This CDR3 is built from 17 residues. The CDR3 reads CATSRGPGTGTTDTQYF. The DNA for the CDR3 is TGTGCCACCAGCAGAGGACCCGGGACAGGGACCACAGATACGCAGTATTTT.

The CDR3 loop reads CASSLGGPQYF. DNA for the CDR3: TGTGCCAGCAGCTTAGGAGGGCCCCAGTACTTC. This chain joins TRBV7-3 and TRBJ2-5; perhaps TRBD2 as D (6 bases). The CDR3 totals 11 residues. Germline CDR1 and CDR2: SGHTA and FQGTGA. Trimming pared 2 bases from V and 9 bases from J, leaving 7 bases between.

This rearrangement joins TRBV7-9 to TRBJ2-2; 9 nucleotides agree with TRBD1. This CDR3 has 16 amino acids. Germline V lookup: CDR1 SEHNR, CDR2 FQNEAQ (reference sequence). V lost 5 bases to trimming and J lost 7 bases; unmatched junction nucleotides: 11. As DNA, the CDR3 is TGTGCCAGCAGCAAGGGGGGGACAGGGTCCGTCGGGGAGCTGTTTTTT. Residues: CASSKGGTGSVGELFF.

The chain links TRBV5-1 to TRBJ2-1, with 8 bases that match TRBD2. Germline CDR1 and CDR2: SGHRS and YFSETQ. The CDR3 consists of 15 residues. The trim removed 1 base at V and 8 bases at J, leaving 8 bases unmatched. Written as DNA, the CDR3 is TGCGCCAGCAGCTTGACTAGCGGACCTGTGGATGAGCAGTTCTTC. Its protein is CASSLTSGPVDEQFF.

This clone occurred a few times. The chain is built from TRBV4-1 and TRBJ2-1, with 7 bases identical to TRBD2. The junction had 16 bases not matched to a gene; V was cut back by 1 base and J by 7 bases. Looked up from germline, CDR1 is MGHRA and CDR2 is YSYEKL. The CDR3 is 18 residues long. The CDR3 here is CASSQAYMAGVGGNEQFF. CDR3 bases: TGCGCCAGCAGCCAAGCATATATGGCGGGAGTGGGTGGGAATGAGCAGTTCTTC.

The V and J genes are TRBV19 and TRBJ2-1; 11 nucleotides agree with TRBD2. V lost 4 bases and J lost 2; bases outside the gene matches: 1. The CDR3 loop spans 15 amino acids. CDR1 LNHDA and CDR2 SQIVND come from the germline V gene (reference sequence). The CDR3 sequence is CASSKGLAAYNEQFF. CDR3 bases: TGTGCCAGTAGTAAGGGACTAGCGGCCTACAATGAGCAGTTCTTC.

The V call is TRBV6-6, the J call TRBJ1-1, with a tentative D call TRBD1 (6 bases). Germline V CDR1 and CDR2: MNHNY, SVGAGI (reference sequence). The CDR3 totals 13 residues. V shed 8 bases and J shed 1 base, with 11 bases lying between them. CDR3 nucleotides: TGTGCCAGCCGGGGGCAGAAGAACACTGAAGCTTTCTTT. It codes for CASRGQKNTEAFF.